These 19 T cell receptor beta chains originate from one sample sequenced in a study of cytomegalovirus exposure and HLA in healthy donors. PCR amplification relied on 60 Vbeta primers (plus 13 Jbeta primers). Measured with immunoSEQ multiplex PCR; TCRdb has only the in-frame clones, and not every one. Among fewer than 150,000 clones listed, over 80% were seen once. Sequencing used PBMCs. Receptors originate from a man aged 45-60 years in good health and CMV-seronegative.

CDR3 sequence (DNA): TGTGCCAGCAGCGTAGGAGGGGGGGAGAGGGAAAAACTGTTTTTT. The encoded protein is CASSVGGGEREKLFF. This sequence joins TRBV9 and TRBJ1-4; tentatively, D is TRBD1 (6 bases). The CDR3 extends over 15 amino acids. Germline CDR1 and CDR2: SGDLS and YYNGEE. Trimming stripped 0 bases from V and 8 bases from J, with 14 bases between.

This clone showed up just a few times. V is TRBV10-3 and J is TRBJ1-1, with 9 bases identical to TRBD1. The CDR3 spans 14 residues. Germline-derived CDR1 and CDR2 are ENHRY and SYGVKD. The V and J ends lost 7 bases and 3 bases, in that order; junction bases with no gene match: 6. The CDR3 nucleotides are TGTGCCATCATGAGGACAGGGGAGGACACTGAAGCTTTCTTT. Translating gives CAIMRTGEDTEAFF.

The CDR3 is CASSVTGGSYEQYF. The CDR3 DNA sequence: TGTGCCAGCAGCGTAACAGGGGGTTCATACGAGCAGTACTTC. V is TRBV9 and J is TRBJ2-7, with 8 bases fitting TRBD1. The CDR3 has 14 amino acids. V was pared by 1 base and J by 4 bases, with 4 bases of the junction left unmatched. The germline V gene has CDR1 SGDLS and CDR2 YYNGEE.

This clone was picked up a small number of times. The gene calls are TRBV25-1 and TRBJ2-7; D ambiguous. Germline lookup yields CDR1 MGHDK and CDR2 SYGVNS. The CDR3 is made up of 11 amino acids. V was trimmed by 3 bases and J by 5 bases, leaving 5 bases between them. The CDR3 here is CASSDRDEQYF. The CDR3 DNA is TGTGCCAGCAGTGATCGGGACGAGCAGTACTTC.

V and J are TRBV28 and TRBJ1-3, with TRBD1 matching over 7 bases. This CDR3 spans 17 amino acids. CDR1 is MDHEN and CDR2 is SYDVKM in the germline V gene. V lost 6 bases and J lost 0; bases outside the gene matches: 11. This chain's CDR3 is CASRPRQGSYSGNTIYF. The CDR3 nucleotides are TGTGCCAGCAGACCGAGACAGGGCTCTTACTCTGGAAACACCATATATTTT.

This CDR3 reads CASSPRGADTEAFF. The CDR3 DNA sequence: TGTGCCAGCTCACCCCGGGGTGCGGACACTGAAGCTTTCTTT. This chain connects TRBV18 to TRBJ1-1; D is undetermined. The germline V gene encodes CDR1 KGHSH and CDR2 LQKENI. This CDR3 is built from 14 residues. Trimming stripped 3 bases from V and 3 bases from J, with 11 bases between. The whole variable domain, filled in from reference TRBV18 and TRBJ1-1, reads NAGVMQNPRHLVRRRGQEARLRCSPMKGHSHVYWYRQLPEEGLKFMVYLQKENIIDESGMPKERFSAEFPKEGPSILRIQQVVRGDSAAYFCASSPRGADTEAFFGQGTRLTVV.

J is TRBJ2-3 and V is TRBV6-4, with D maybe TRBD2 (5 bases). Trimming removed 0 bases at V and 0 bases at J, with 10 bases between. The germline V gene has CDR1 MRHNA and CDR2 SNTAGT. The CDR3 consists of 16 residues. In DNA, the CDR3 is TGTGCCAGCAGTGACTCCCTAGCTTTTAGCACAGATACGCAGTATTTT. Translated, it gives CASSDSLAFSTDTQYF.

V gene TRBV5-1 combines with J gene TRBJ1-4, with D possibly matching TRBD1 (6 bases). Germline CDR1 reads SGHRS; CDR2 reads YFSETQ. V lost 2 bases and J lost 3, with 11 bases in between. The CDR3 covers 15 residues. The CDR3 loop reads CASSLLQGANEKLFF. The CDR3 nucleotides read TGCGCCAGCAGCTTATTACAGGGAGCTAATGAAAAACTGTTTTTT.

This rearrangement joins TRBV30 to TRBJ2-6; D unresolved. This CDR3 contains 15 residues. Trimming cost V 2 bases and J 1 base, with 9 bases left between them. The germline V gene encodes CDR1 GTSNPN and CDR2 SVGIG (reference sequence). CDR3 DNA: TGTGCCTGGAGTTCTTGGCCGTCTGGGGCCAACGTCCTGACTTTC. Translated, it gives CAWSSWPSGANVLTF. The full variable domain, with the rest looked up from reference TRBV30 and TRBJ2-6, is SQTIHQWPATLVQPVGSPLSLECTVEGTSNPNLYWYRQAAGRGLQLLFYSVGIGQISSEVPQNLSASRPQDRQFILSSKKLLLSDSGFYLCAWSSWPSGANVLTFGAGSRLTVL.

This clone was observed a few times. This sequence joins TRBV11-3 and TRBJ1-6; TRBD1 matches at 7 bases. The CDR3 is 13 amino acids. V lost 2 bases, J lost 15 bases, and 7 bases stayed unmatched. Germline CDR1 is SGHNT and CDR2 is YENEEA. This CDR3 is CASSLTLGQDLHF. Written as DNA, the CDR3 is TGTGCCAGCAGCTTAACTCTCGGACAGGACCTCCACTTT.

In this sample, this clone turned up a few times. The chain links TRBV6-5 to TRBJ1-2, with a weak D call TRBD1 (6 bases). Germline CDR1 and CDR2: MNHEY and SVGAGI. CDR3 length equals 15 residues. The V end lost 5 bases, the J end lost 5 bases, and 18 bases lay between the germline ends. The CDR3 nucleotides are TGTGCCAGCAGTGCTCGGGTCATCCAGGGGTATGGCTACACCTTC. It specifies CASSARVIQGYGYTF.

As to this clone: The junction shows a germline mismatch at one end, possibly a read error. The V call is TRBV7-9, the J call TRBJ2-3, with a tentative D call TRBD1 (6 bases). The V gene's germline CDR1 is SEHNR and CDR2 FQNEAQ (reference sequence). CDR3 size: 15 residues. The CDR3 sequence: CSSSFVTGTTDTQYF. Written as DNA, the CDR3 is TGTTCCAGCAGCTTCGTAACAGGGACCACAGATACGCAGTATTTT.

This chain uses TRBV10-3 with TRBJ1-6; 7 bases are a match to TRBD1. Germline V CDR1 and CDR2: ENHRY, SYGVKD. V lost 3 bases, J lost 9 bases, and 5 bases stayed unmatched. This CDR3 is 14 amino acids long. CDR3 amino acids: CAISESGQRSPLHF. CDR3 nucleotide sequence: TGTGCCATCAGTGAATCGGGACAGCGTTCACCCCTCCACTTT.

The J gene is TRBJ1-5, the V gene TRBV11-2; possibly TRBD1 for D (6 bases). The V end was cut by 1 base, the J end by 6 bases, with 19 bases between. Germline lookup yields CDR1 SGHAT and CDR2 FQNNGV. This CDR3 spans 17 amino acids. The DNA for the CDR3 is TGTGCCAGCAGCTTAGGGGGACACCCAACCGCCGTTCAGCCCCAGCATTTT. This sequence encodes CASSLGGHPTAVQPQHF. Full variable domain (remainder filled in from reference TRBV11-2 and TRBJ1-5): EAGVAQSPRYKIIEKRQSVAFWCNPISGHATLYWYQQILGQGPKLLIQFQNNGVVDDSQLPKDRFSAERLKGVDSTLKIQPAKLEDSAVYLCASSLGGHPTAVQPQHFGDGTRLSIL.

This clone has more than one count but fewer than ten. The V gene is TRBV30, the J gene TRBJ2-2; tentatively, D is TRBD1 (5 bases). Deletions cut 4 bases from V and 4 bases from J, with 19 bases between. Germline V gene data show CDR1 as GTSNPN and CDR2 as SVGIG (reference sequence). This CDR3 region has 16 residues. The DNA of the CDR3 is TGTGCCTGGAACCCAAAGGACACGATTTTCACCGGGGAGCTGTTTTTT. Amino acids: CAWNPKDTIFTGELFF.

The CDR3 loop reads CASSSMTSGAHNEQFF. DNA of the CDR3: TGTGCCAGCAGCTCTATGACTAGCGGAGCACACAATGAGCAGTTCTTC. V and J are TRBV28 and TRBJ2-1; 9 nucleotides agree with TRBD2. J gave up 5 bases and V 6 bases, and 11 bases lay outside the gene matches. Per germline, CDR1 MDHEN and CDR2 SYDVKM. This CDR3 is 16 amino acids long.

This chain links TRBV7-6 with TRBJ2-1, with D uncertain. Trimming took off 1 base at V and 4 bases at J, with 5 bases between the two ends. The V gene's germline CDR1 is SGHVS and CDR2 FNYEAQ. The CDR3 is 13 amino acids. The CDR3 protein is CASSLGLYNEQFF. CDR3 sequence (DNA): TGTGCCAGCAGCTTAGGACTTTACAATGAGCAGTTCTTC.

The chain combines TRBV28 with TRBJ2-5, with TRBD1 as a possible D gene (5 bases). CDR3 length: 15 amino acids. CDR1 is MDHEN, CDR2 SYDVKM, per germline. Trimming took 6 bases from V and 2 from J, leaving 16 bases between them. DNA for the CDR3: TGTGCCAGCAGCCCTGTGAGGACACCTCAAGAGACCCAGTACTTC. This translates into CASSPVRTPQETQYF.

V usage is TRBV6-6 and J usage is TRBJ1-1, with 7 bases that match TRBD1. Germline values: CDR1 MNHNY, CDR2 SVGAGI (reference sequence). With V trimmed by 6 bases and J by 2 bases, 3 bases remained unmatched. The CDR3 spans 13 residues. The CDR3 DNA reads as TGTGCCAGCAGAGACAGGGACAACACTGAAGCTTTCTTT. This codes for CASRDRDNTEAFF.